The source of this T cell receptor beta chain is a study of CD8+ T cells in alopecia areata. Background on the study: Tofacitinib administration persisted for 6 to 18 months, succeeded by 6 months off drug.

Following extraction, RNA underwent reverse transcription to cDNA, which served as the sequencing template. Produced via immunoSEQ multiplex PCR; TCRdb's table is partial and in-frame only. Of roughly 64,000 clones listed, around 42% were seen once; the top ten hold just over 20%. Germline assignment: CDR1 MNHNY and CDR2 SVGAGI (reference sequence). V lost 0 bases and J 5 bases, leaving 7 bases between the germline ends. The CDR3 is 13 amino acids. General observations from the study: Links between baseline CD8+ expansion and response need larger treated cohorts. Tofacitinib significantly decreased scalp clonality and expanded CD8+ clones among top 100. Numerous expanded lesional clones remained in scalp and blood during tofacitinib.

The sample's treatment: oral pan-JAK inhibitor, 5-10 mg twice daily. This clone came up a few times. Its antigen is currently unknown. The receptor was derived from a human donor with alopecia areata. The specimen comprised CD8+ T cells sorted from blood, sampled at roughly week 36, from a patient treated with tofacitinib. The chain links TRBV6-6 to TRBJ1-1; D is ambiguous. In DNA, the CDR3 is TGTGCCAGCAGTTACTCGTTCGGGACTGAAGCTTTCTTT. Its translation: CASSYSFGTEAFF.